These T cell receptor beta chains were read from a single sample in a study of cytomegalovirus exposure and HLA in healthy donors. The method was immunoSEQ multiplex PCR; TCRdb's version includes in-frame clones alone and lacks a portion of them. Of roughly 100,000 clones listed, roughly 13% are singletons. Sequences were obtained from PBMCs. The receptors were gathered from a man in his forties in good health and CMV-seropositive. The CDR3 runs from the conserved cysteine through the conserved F or W. The D gene is left open where the match is weak. Some rows mark clone size as missing; the rest say once, few, many or name a class of expanded clone.

d_gene,v_gene,len,abundance,j_gene,CDR3aa,CDR3nt
TRBD2,TRBV19,18,NA,TRBJ2-1,CASSHPRGTSGRNNEQFF,TGTGCCAGTAGCCACCCCCGGGGGACTAGCGGGCGGAACAATGAGCAGTTCTTC
NA,TRBV6-5,15,few,TRBJ1-5,CASSYGGQTNQPQHF,TGTGCCAGCAGTTACGGCGGGCAGACCAATCAGCCCCAGCATTTT
TRBD1,TRBV27,18,NA,TRBJ1-1,CASSLTRFTGGSDTEAFF,TGTGCCAGCAGTTTAACTAGATTCACAGGGGGCTCGGACACTGAAGCTTTCTTT
TRBD1,TRBV5-6,13,NA,TRBJ1-3,CASSPQDRNTIYF,TGTGCCAGCAGCCCCCAGGACAGGAACACCATATATTTT
NA,TRBV27,16,NA,TRBJ1-1,CASSLSGGTVNTEAFF,TGTGCCAGCAGTTTATCGGGGGGGACTGTGAATACTGAAGCTTTCTTT
TRBD2,TRBV2,19,few,TRBJ2-3,CASIRGLAGGFSRTDTQYF,TGTGCCAGCATAAGGGGACTAGCGGGAGGGTTTTCAAGAACAGATACGCAGTATTTT
TRBD2,TRBV5-1,16,few,TRBJ2-5,CASSLGLAGKEETQYF,TGCGCCAGCAGCTTGGGACTAGCGGGGAAGGAAGAGACCCAGTACTTC
NA,TRBV4-3,16,NA,TRBJ2-2,CASSQTPAQGAGELFF,TGCGCCAGCAGCCAAACCCCCGCACAAGGGGCCGGGGAGCTGTTTTTT
TRBD1,TRBV11-2,17,NA,TRBJ2-7,CASSPQGTGGRSYEQYF,TGTGCCAGCAGCCCACAGGGGACAGGGGGACGGTCCTACGAGCAGTACTTC
TRBD1,TRBV27,14,NA,TRBJ1-4,CASRSTGSGEKLFF,TGTGCCAGCAGATCGACAGGGTCGGGTGAAAAACTGTTTTTT
NA,TRBV27,15,few,TRBJ2-3,CASTSSPPITDTQYF,TGTGCCAGCACCTCAAGCCCCCCTATCACAGATACGCAGTATTTT
NA,TRBV27,12,few,TRBJ1-5,CASSLGTGPQHF,TGTGCCAGCAGTTTGGGTACAGGGCCCCAGCATTTT
NA,TRBV5-5,13,NA,TRBJ1-2,CASFTQGIYGYTF,TGTGCCAGCTTCACGCAGGGGATCTATGGCTACACCTTC
NA,TRBV2,13,few,TRBJ2-5,CASSDLVQETQYF,TGTGCCAGCAGTGACTTAGTCCAAGAGACCCAGTACTTC
NA,TRBV6-6,14,NA,TRBJ1-1,CASRLGREDTEAFF,TGTGCCAGCAGGCTAGGACGGGAGGACACTGAAGCTTTCTTT
TRBD2,TRBV25-1,16,few,TRBJ2-2,CASSPLAGEVAGELFF,TGTGCCAGCAGTCCCCTAGCGGGAGAGGTCGCCGGGGAGCTGTTTTTT
TRBD2,TRBV27,17,NA,TRBJ2-1,CASSPGEGLAGIHEQFF,TGTGCCAGCAGTCCCGGGGAAGGGCTAGCGGGAATCCATGAGCAGTTCTTC
TRBD1,TRBV5-1,16,NA,TRBJ1-1,CASSVTGALVNTEAFF,TGCGCCAGCAGCGTGACAGGGGCTCTGGTGAACACTGAAGCTTTCTTT
TRBD2,TRBV9,14,NA,TRBJ2-7,CASSVAGGPYEQYF,TGTGCCAGCAGCGTAGCGGGAGGGCCTTACGAGCAGTACTTC
TRBD1,TRBV5-8,15,NA,TRBJ1-1,CASSLARTGNTEAFF,TGTGCCAGCAGCTTGGCCAGGACAGGGAACACTGAAGCTTTCTTT
NA,TRBV30,14,few,TRBJ2-7,CAWSPGFPPHEQYF,TGTGCCTGGAGTCCCGGGTTTCCGCCCCATGAGCAGTACTTC
TRBD2,TRBV7-9,15,few,TRBJ2-1,CASSFGGGLLTRKFF,TGTGCCAGCAGCTTCGGGGGGGGCCTTCTAACTCGCAAGTTCTTC
NA,TRBV27,15,NA,TRBJ2-3,CASRRGTATPDTQYF,TGTGCCAGCCGGAGGGGAACAGCGACGCCAGATACGCAGTATTTT
NA,TRBV28,12,few,TRBJ1-1,CASSLPGTEAFF,TGTGCCAGCAGTTTACCAGGGACTGAAGCTTTCTTT
TRBD2,TRBV4-1,17,few,TRBJ2-4,CASSQGEREVAKNIQYF,TGCGCCAGCAGCCAAGGAGAGCGGGAGGTGGCCAAAAACATTCAGTACTTC
TRBD1,TRBV7-9,16,few,TRBJ2-2,CASSLTGTGSTGELFF,TGTGCCAGCAGCTTAACCGGGACAGGGAGCACCGGGGAGCTGTTTTTT
TRBD1,TRBV6-5,15,NA,TRBJ2-7,CASSYSKQGAYEQYF,TGTGCCAGCAGTTACTCGAAACAGGGGGCCTACGAGCAGTACTTC
TRBD2,TRBV10-2,15,few,TRBJ2-2,CASTRAGGNTGELFF,TGCGCCAGCACCCGAGCGGGAGGGAACACCGGGGAGCTGTTTTTT
TRBD2,TRBV4-2,17,NA,TRBJ2-3,CASSHQASGSSADTQYF,TGTGCCAGCAGCCATCAAGCTAGCGGGAGTAGTGCAGATACGCAGTATTTT
TRBD2,TRBV4-1,16,NA,TRBJ2-1,CASSPCGLAGNNEQFF,TGCGCCAGCAGCCCTTGTGGACTAGCGGGAAACAATGAGCAGTTCTTC
NA,TRBV5-1,18,NA,TRBJ1-2,CASSPQQLATSGLGGYTF,TGCGCCAGCAGCCCCCAGCAGCTGGCGACCTCAGGGTTGGGCGGCTACACCTTC
NA,TRBV29-1,12,few,TRBJ2-7,CSALLGGYEQYF,TGCAGCGCTCTTCTAGGTGGATACGAGCAGTACTTC
NA,TRBV19,15,few,TRBJ1-5,CASSSAPGGKQPQHF,TGTGCCAGTAGCTCGGCGCCGGGGGGGAAACAGCCCCAGCATTTT
NA,TRBV11-2,14,few,TRBJ1-2,CASSLDRVEDGYTF,TGTGCCAGCAGCTTAGACAGGGTCGAAGATGGCTACACCTTC
NA,TRBV6-5,16,NA,TRBJ2-7,CASSYSAGHPSYEQYF,TGTGCCAGCAGTTACTCAGCGGGACACCCCTCCTACGAGCAGTACTTC
TRBD1,TRBV7-9,14,few,TRBJ2-3,CASSRTGFGDTQYF,TGTGCCAGCAGTCGGACAGGGTTTGGAGATACGCAGTATTTT
TRBD1,TRBV27,16,NA,TRBJ2-7,CASSPATGTGNYEQYF,TGTGCCAGCAGTCCCGCTACCGGGACAGGGAATTACGAGCAGTACTTC
TRBD1,TRBV7-8,14,NA,TRBJ1-1,CASSSYRGGTEAFF,TGTGCCAGCAGCTCGTACAGGGGGGGCACTGAAGCTTTCTTT
TRBD1,TRBV2,18,few,TRBJ1-5,CASIQSGTGGGGNQPQHF,TGTGCCAGCATCCAATCTGGGACAGGGGGTGGAGGCAATCAGCCCCAGCATTTT
TRBD1,TRBV6-6,16,NA,TRBJ1-5,CASRYRTGSRNQPQHF,TGTGCCAGCAGGTATCGGACAGGGAGCCGTAATCAGCCCCAGCATTTT
NA,TRBV7-2,14,few,TRBJ1-2,CASGHPRGLYGYTF,TGTGCCAGCGGACACCCTAGGGGACTCTATGGCTACACCTTC
TRBD1,TRBV7-3,16,few,TRBJ2-7,CASSSAPGQASYEQYF,TGTGCCAGCAGCTCAGCCCCGGGACAGGCCTCCTACGAGCAGTACTTC
TRBD1,TRBV10-3,11,NA,TRBJ1-1,CAIQGYTEAFF,TGTGCCATACAGGGGTACACTGAAGCTTTCTTT
NA,TRBV29-1,12,few,TRBJ2-1,CSVVAGSNEQFF,TGCAGCGTTGTAGCTGGGTCTAATGAGCAGTTCTTC
TRBD1,TRBV7-9,14,NA,TRBJ2-1,CASSSGTGWDEQFF,TGTGCCAGCAGCTCCGGGACAGGGTGGGATGAGCAGTTCTTC
NA,TRBV7-9,12,few,TRBJ2-7,CASSTQGFEQYF,TGTGCCAGCAGCACTCAGGGTTTCGAGCAGTACTTC
NA,TRBV4-1,17,few,TRBJ1-5,CASSPKPFRGPNQPQHF,TGCGCCAGCAGCCCCAAACCTTTCCGCGGCCCTAATCAGCCCCAGCATTTT
NA,TRBV30,13,few,TRBJ2-1,CAFASVTYNEQFF,TGTGCCTTTGCTAGCGTTACCTACAATGAGCAGTTCTTC
NA,TRBV4-2,16,few,TRBJ1-1,CASSQAGVRGNTEAFF,TGTGCCAGCAGCCAAGCGGGGGTAAGGGGTAACACTGAAGCTTTCTTT
TRBD1,TRBV6-1,15,few,TRBJ1-1,CASSGYLQGGTEAFF,TGTGCCAGCAGTGGGTACTTACAGGGGGGCACTGAAGCTTTCTTT
TRBD1,TRBV14,15,few,TRBJ2-5,CASSPRQGKGETQYF,TGTGCCAGCAGCCCCAGACAGGGGAAAGGAGAGACCCAGTACTTC
TRBD2,TRBV7-9,16,few,TRBJ2-1,CASSHGASGRINEQFF,TGTGCCAGCAGCCACGGTGCGAGCGGGAGGATCAATGAGCAGTTCTTC
TRBD1,TRBV5-4,16,few,TRBJ2-5,CASSERQGVAQETQYF,TGTGCCAGCAGCGAAAGACAGGGGGTGGCCCAAGAGACCCAGTACTTC